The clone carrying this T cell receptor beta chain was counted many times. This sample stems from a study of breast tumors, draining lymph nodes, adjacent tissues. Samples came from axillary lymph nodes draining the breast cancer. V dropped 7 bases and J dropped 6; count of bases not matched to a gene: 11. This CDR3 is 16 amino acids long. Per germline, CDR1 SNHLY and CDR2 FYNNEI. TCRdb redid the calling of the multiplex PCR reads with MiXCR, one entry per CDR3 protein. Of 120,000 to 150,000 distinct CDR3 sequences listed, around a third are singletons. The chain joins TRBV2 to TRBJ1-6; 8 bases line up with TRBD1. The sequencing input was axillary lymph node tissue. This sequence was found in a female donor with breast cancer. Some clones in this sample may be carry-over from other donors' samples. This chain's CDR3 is CASITGGHGGNSPLHF. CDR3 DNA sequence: TGTGCCAGCATAACAGGGGGGCACGGTGGTAATTCACCCCTCCACTTT. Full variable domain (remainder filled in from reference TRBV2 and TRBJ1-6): EPEVTQTPSHQVTQMGQEVILRCVPISNHLYFYWYRQILGQKVEFLVSFYNNEISEKSEIFDDQFSVERPDGSNFTLKIRSTKLEDSAMYFCASITGGHGGNSPLHFGNGTRLTVT.